This TCR beta chain emerged from a study of blood T cells in healthy people across ages. Study-level points and caveats: Naive T cell percentage showed a strong correlation with the diversity of TCR beta.

CDR1 is DFQATT and CDR2 is SNEGSKA in the germline V gene (reference sequence). V lost 4 bases and J lost 6; bases outside the gene matches: 5. This CDR3 has 13 residues. A second PCR, run for about 6 to 11 cycles, used a sample-barcoded 5' primer plus a J-beta primer mix. TCRdb called the 5' RACE reads again in MiXCR, with one record for every CDR3 protein. This repertoire shows over 1,300,000 distinct CDR3 sequences, roughly 60% found once; its top ten account for roughly 6.3%. Worth noting for this clonotype: What it binds is unknown.

The sequencing sample was made of blood. The TCR comes from a young man in good health. The rearrangement links TRBV20-1 to TRBJ2-1, with 8 bases fitting TRBD2. The CDR3: CSATKTSANEQFF. CDR3 sequence (DNA): TGCAGTGCTACCAAGACTAGCGCCAATGAGCAGTTCTTC.